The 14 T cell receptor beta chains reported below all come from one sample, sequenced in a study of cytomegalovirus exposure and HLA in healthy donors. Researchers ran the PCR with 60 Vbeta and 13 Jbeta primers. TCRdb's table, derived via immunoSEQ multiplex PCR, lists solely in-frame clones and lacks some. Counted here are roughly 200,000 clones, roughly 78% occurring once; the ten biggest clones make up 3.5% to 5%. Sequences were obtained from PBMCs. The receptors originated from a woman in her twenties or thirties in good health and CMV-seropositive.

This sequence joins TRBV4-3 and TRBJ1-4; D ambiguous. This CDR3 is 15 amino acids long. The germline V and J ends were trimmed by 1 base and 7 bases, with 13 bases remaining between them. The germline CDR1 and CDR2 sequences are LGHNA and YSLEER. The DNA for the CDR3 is TGCGCCAGCAGCCAAGGGGGAGCCCGAGGTGAAAAACTGTTTTTT. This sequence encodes CASSQGGARGEKLFF.

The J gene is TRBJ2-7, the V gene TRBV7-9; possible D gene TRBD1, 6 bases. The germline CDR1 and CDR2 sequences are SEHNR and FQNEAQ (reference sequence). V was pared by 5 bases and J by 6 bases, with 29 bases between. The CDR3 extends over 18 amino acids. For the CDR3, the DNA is TGTGCCAGCAGCCCAAGGGGTGTGGTCAGGGGATCATTTTCCGAGCAGTACTTC. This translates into CASSPRGVVRGSFSEQYF.

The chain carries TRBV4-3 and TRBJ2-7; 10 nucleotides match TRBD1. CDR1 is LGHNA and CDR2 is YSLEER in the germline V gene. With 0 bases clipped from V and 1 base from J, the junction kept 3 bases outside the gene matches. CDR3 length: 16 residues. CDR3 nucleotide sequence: TGCGCCAGCAGCCAAGATTGGACAGGGGGGTCCTACGAGCAGTACTTC. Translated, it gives CASSQDWTGGSYEQYF.

CDR3 loop: CASSLGGGTNEKLFF. CDR3 nucleotide sequence: TGTGCCAGCAGCCTAGGCGGGGGAACGAATGAAAAACTGTTTTTT. The chain recombines TRBV6-5 with TRBJ1-4; D possibly corresponds to TRBD1 (5 bases). Trimming shortened V by 6 bases and J by 5 bases, and 16 bases separated the two germline ends. The CDR3 is 15 residues long. Germline loops: CDR1 MNHEY, CDR2 SVGAGI.

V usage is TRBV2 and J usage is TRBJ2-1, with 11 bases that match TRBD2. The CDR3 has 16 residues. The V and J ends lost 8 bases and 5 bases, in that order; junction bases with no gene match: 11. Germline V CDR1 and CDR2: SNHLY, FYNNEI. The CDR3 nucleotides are TGTGCCAGCTTTTTGACTAGCGGGGTGGGGGACAATGAGCAGTTCTTC. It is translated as CASFLTSGVGDNEQFF.

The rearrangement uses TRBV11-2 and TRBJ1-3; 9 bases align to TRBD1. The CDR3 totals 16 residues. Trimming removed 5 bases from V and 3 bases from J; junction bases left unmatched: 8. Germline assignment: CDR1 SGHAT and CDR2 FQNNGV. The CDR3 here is CASSRAGQGYGNTIYF. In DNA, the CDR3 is TGTGCCAGCAGCCGGGCGGGACAGGGATATGGAAACACCATATATTTT.

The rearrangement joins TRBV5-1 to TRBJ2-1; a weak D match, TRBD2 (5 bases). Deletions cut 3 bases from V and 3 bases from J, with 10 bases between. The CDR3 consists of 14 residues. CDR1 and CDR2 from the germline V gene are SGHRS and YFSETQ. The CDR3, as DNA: TGCGCCAGCAGCTCGGCGGGCCGCTACAATGAGCAGTTCTTC. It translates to CASSSAGRYNEQFF.

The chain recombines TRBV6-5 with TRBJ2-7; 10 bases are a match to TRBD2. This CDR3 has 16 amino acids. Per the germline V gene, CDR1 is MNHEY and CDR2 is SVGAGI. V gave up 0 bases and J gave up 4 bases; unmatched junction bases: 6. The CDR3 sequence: CASSYSGLAAKYEQYF. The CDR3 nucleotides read TGTGCCAGCAGTTACTCTGGACTAGCGGCTAAATACGAGCAGTACTTC.

CDR3 in DNA: TGTGCCAGCAGGGGGACAGACTCACCCCTCCACTTT. Residues: CASRGTDSPLHF. The chain links TRBV6-5 to TRBJ1-6, with 7 positions matching TRBD1. The CDR3 covers 12 residues. Trimming removed 6 bases from V and 10 bases from J; junction bases left unmatched: 3. Germline CDR1 is MNHEY and CDR2 is SVGAGI.

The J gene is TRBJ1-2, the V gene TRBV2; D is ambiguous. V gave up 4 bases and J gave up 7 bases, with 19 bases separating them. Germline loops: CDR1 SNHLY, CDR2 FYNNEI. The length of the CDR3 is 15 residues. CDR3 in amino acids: CASSGLGGRTLGYTF. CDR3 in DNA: TGTGCCAGCAGTGGGCTTGGAGGGAGGACTCTTGGCTACACCTTC.

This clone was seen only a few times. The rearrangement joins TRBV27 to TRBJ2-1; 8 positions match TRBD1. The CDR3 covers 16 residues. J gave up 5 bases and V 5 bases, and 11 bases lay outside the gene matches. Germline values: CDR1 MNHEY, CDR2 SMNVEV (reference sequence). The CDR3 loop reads CASSPGAGGRDNEQFF. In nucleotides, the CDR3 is TGTGCCAGCAGTCCGGGTGCAGGGGGCAGGGACAATGAGCAGTTCTTC.

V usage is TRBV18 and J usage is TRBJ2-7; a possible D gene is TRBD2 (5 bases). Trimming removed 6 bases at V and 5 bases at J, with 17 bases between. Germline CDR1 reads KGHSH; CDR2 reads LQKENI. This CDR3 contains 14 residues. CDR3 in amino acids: CASSALGLGDEQYF. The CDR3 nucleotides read TGTGCCAGCTCGGCCCTTGGACTTGGGGACGAGCAGTACTTC.

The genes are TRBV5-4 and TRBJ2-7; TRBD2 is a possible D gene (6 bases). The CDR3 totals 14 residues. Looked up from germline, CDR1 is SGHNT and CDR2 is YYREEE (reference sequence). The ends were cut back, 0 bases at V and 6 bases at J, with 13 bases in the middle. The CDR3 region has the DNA TGTGCCAGCAGCTTGGATGGGCTAGCGCGCGAGCAGTACTTC. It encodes CASSLDGLAREQYF.

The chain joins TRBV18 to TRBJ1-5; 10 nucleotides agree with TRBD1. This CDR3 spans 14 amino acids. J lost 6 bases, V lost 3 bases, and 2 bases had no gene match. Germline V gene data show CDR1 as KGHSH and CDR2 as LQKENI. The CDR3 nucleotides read TGTGCCAGCTCACCGGGACAGGGGCCTCAGCCCCAGCATTTT. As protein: CASSPGQGPQPQHF.